One sample yielded the 32 T cell receptor beta chains listed below, sequenced in a study of blood T cells in healthy people across ages. A J-beta primer mix and a sample-barcoded 5' primer were used in a second PCR of about 7 to 12 cycles. TCRdb recomputed calls from the 5' RACE reads with MiXCR, one row per CDR3 protein. The table lists some 790,000 distinct CDR3 sequences, 25% to 30% of them singletons. The source material was blood. The receptors were gathered from a woman older than 75 in good health.

CDR3 DNA: TGTGCCAGCTCACCAAAGGGACCCGGGGAGCTGTTTTTT. It translates to CASSPKGPGELFF. The chain joins TRBV18 to TRBJ2-2; D possibly uses TRBD1 or TRBD2 (5 bases each). V was clipped by 2 bases and J by 6 bases, with 7 bases between them. The CDR3 is 13 residues long. CDR1 KGHSH and CDR2 LQKENI come from the germline V gene.

Comment on this clonotype: This may arise from a read error, as a much more abundant clone is one base away. The V call is TRBV7-2, the J call TRBJ2-3; 8 positions match TRBD2. The junction had 6 bases not matched to a gene; V was cut back by 2 bases and J by 8 bases. The CDR3 sequence is 14 residues long. Looked up from germline, CDR1 is SGHTA and CDR2 is FQGNSA. The CDR3 region is CTSSLTSGGTTQYF. The CDR3 DNA sequence: TGTACCAGCAGCTTAACTAGCGGCGGAACTACGCAGTATTTT.

This rearrangement joins TRBV18 to TRBJ2-3; TRBD2 matches 7 bases. The CDR3 totals 13 residues. The ends lost 5 bases at V and 4 bases at J; junction bases unmatched: 3. The germline V gene encodes CDR1 KGHSH and CDR2 LQKENI. The CDR3 region has the DNA TGTGCCAGCTCAGTAACTAGCGCAGATACGCAGTATTTT. Its protein product is CASSVTSADTQYF. The complete variable domain, with remaining parts taken from reference TRBV18 and TRBJ2-3, reads NAGVMQNPRHLVRRRGQEARLRCSPMKGHSHVYWYRQLPEEGLKFMVYLQKENIIDESGMPKERFSAEFPKEGPSILRIQQVVRGDSAAYFCASSVTSADTQYFGPGTRLTVL.

The chain uses TRBV7-8 and TRBJ2-1, with 7 bases lining up with TRBD2. This CDR3 has 16 residues. Germline V lookup: CDR1 SGHVS, CDR2 FQNEAQ. The junction had 7 bases not matched to a gene; V was cut back by 1 base and J by 4 bases. The CDR3 sequence is CASSLGLGGSYNEQFF. The CDR3 DNA sequence: TGTGCCAGCAGCTTAGGTCTCGGGGGGAGTTACAATGAGCAGTTCTTC.

The CDR3 bases are TGTGCCATGCAAGGGACAGGAGATACGCAGTATTTT. Translation: CAMQGTGDTQYF. The V call is TRBV10-3, the J call TRBJ2-3; 8 nucleotides align to TRBD1. Germline values: CDR1 ENHRY, CDR2 SYGVKD. V was pared by 9 bases and J by 5 bases, with 4 bases of the junction left unmatched. CDR3 length equals 12 residues.

This clonotype was picked up many times. The chain joins TRBV5-1 to TRBJ2-1; 7 nucleotides agree with TRBD2. Germline V gene sequence: CDR1 SGHRS, CDR2 YFSETQ. This CDR3 contains 15 residues. The trim removed 0 bases at V and 9 bases at J, leaving 9 bases unmatched. The CDR3 is CASSLGEGLPREQFF. DNA of the CDR3: TGCGCCAGCAGCTTGGGCGAGGGACTACCCCGTGAGCAGTTCTTC.

This clonotype was detected ten times or more. The chain joins TRBV5-1 to TRBJ2-5, with TRBD1 as a possible D gene (6 bases). The V end lost 4 bases, the J end lost 0 bases, and 13 bases lay between the germline ends. Germline V gene data show CDR1 as SGHRS and CDR2 as YFSETQ. This CDR3 region has 15 residues. The CDR3 here is CASSLGTKYQETQYF. CDR3 DNA: TGCGCCAGCAGCCTAGGGACAAAGTACCAAGAGACCCAGTACTTC.

In its sample, this clonotype was seen many times. Being one base from a much bigger clone, this may be a read error. V gene TRBV29-1 combines with J gene TRBJ2-5, with 12 bases identical to TRBD1. Trimming removed 6 bases from V and 5 bases from J; junction bases left unmatched: 7. This CDR3 is built from 14 residues. The germline gives CDR1 SQVTM, CDR2 ANQGSEA. The CDR3, as DNA: TGCAGCGTCGGGGACAGGGGGCAGGGGGAGACCCAGTACTTC. Its protein is CSVGDRGQGETQYF.

V usage is TRBV12-3 or TRBV12-4 and J usage is TRBJ1-1; D not certain. V was trimmed by 10 bases and J by 6 bases, leaving 18 bases between them. The CDR3 is 13 residues long. This chain's CDR3 is CATNPGSGAEAFF. CDR3 DNA sequence: TGTGCCACTAATCCAGGCAGTGGCGCTGAAGCTTTCTTT.

This clonotype was observed at least ten times. DNA of the CDR3: TGTGCCAGCAGTTACTCGGACAGTGCAACTAATGAAAAACTGTTTTTT. This codes for CASSYSDSATNEKLFF. This chain connects TRBV6-5 to TRBJ1-4; D might be TRBD1 (6 bases). Between the trimmed V and J ends, which lost 0 bases and 0 bases, there was a span of 8 bases. The CDR3 has 16 residues. Germline lookup yields CDR1 MNHEY and CDR2 SVGAGI.

This sequence joins TRBV15 and TRBJ2-1; D is undetermined. CDR3 length: 13 amino acids. Germline values: CDR1 LNHNV, CDR2 YYDKDF (reference sequence). V was shortened by 0 bases and J by 8 bases, with 8 bases between the two germline ends. The CDR3 sequence: CATSRDLVDEQFF. For the CDR3, the DNA is TGTGCCACCAGCAGAGATTTGGTGGATGAGCAGTTCTTC.

This clonotype was seen at least ten times. J is TRBJ2-7 and V is TRBV20-1; D unresolved. The CDR3 is made up of 11 amino acids. In germline, CDR1 is DFQATT, CDR2 SNEGSKA (reference sequence). V lost 4 bases and J 3 bases, leaving 7 bases between the germline ends. CDR3 region: CSAIGSYEQYF. For the CDR3, the DNA is TGCAGTGCTATCGGAAGCTACGAGCAGTACTTC.

This clonotype came up many times. The rearrangement links TRBV27 to TRBJ1-6; the D gene is possibly TRBD1 (5 bases). The ends were cut back, 0 bases at V and 8 bases at J, with 8 bases in the middle. The CDR3 runs 14 residues. CDR1 and CDR2 from the germline V gene are MNHEY and SMNVEV (reference sequence). CDR3 in amino acids: CASSLSGDYSPLHF. The CDR3 DNA reads as TGTGCCAGCAGTTTATCGGGGGATTATTCACCCCTCCACTTT.

The V and J genes are TRBV4-1 and TRBJ2-3; D gene uncertain. The CDR3 is made up of 12 amino acids. CDR1 is MGHRA, CDR2 YSYEKL, per germline. V was trimmed by 8 bases and J by 2 bases, leaving 8 bases between them. CDR3 sequence reads: CASAGFTDTQYF. The CDR3 DNA sequence: TGCGCCAGCGCCGGGTTCACAGATACGCAGTATTTT.

As concerns this clonotype: As the CDR3 is not closed by the conserved phenylalanine or tryptophan, this likely results from a read error. The J gene is TRBJ1-1, the V gene TRBV27; tentative D call: TRBD1 (6 bases). Trimming stripped 5 bases from V and 4 bases from J, with 14 bases between. The length of the CDR3 is 14 residues. Looked up from germline, CDR1 is MNHEY and CDR2 is SMNVEV (reference sequence). The DNA for the CDR3 is TGTGCCAGCAGTACCCTACAGGGTTCCACTGAAGCTTTCTGT. Translation gives CASSTLQGSTEAFC.

The chain couples TRBV5-1 to TRBJ1-2; D not certain. V was trimmed by 2 bases and J by 4 bases, leaving 9 bases between them. CDR1 is SGHRS and CDR2 is YFSETQ in the germline V gene. The CDR3 loop spans 13 amino acids. DNA for the CDR3: TGCGCCAGCAGCTTTGCCAAGGCCTATGGCTACACCTTC. It specifies CASSFAKAYGYTF.

This clonotype came up many times. V and J are TRBV5-5 and TRBJ2-6; possibly TRBD2 for D (5 bases). V lost 1 base and J 4 bases, leaving 15 bases between the germline ends. The CDR3 extends over 17 amino acids. In germline, CDR1 is SGHKS, CDR2 YYEKEE (reference sequence). Here the CDR3 reads CASSLFGGGEGANVLTF. The DNA of the CDR3 is TGTGCCAGCAGCTTGTTCGGAGGCGGAGAGGGGGCCAACGTCCTGACTTTC. Looking up the rest from reference TRBV5-5 and TRBJ2-6 gives the full variable domain: DAGVTQSPTHLIKTRGQQVTLRCSPISGHKSVSWYQQVLGQGPQFIFQYYEKEERGRGNFPDRFSARQFPNYSSELNVNALLLGDSALYLCASSLFGGGEGANVLTFGAGSRLTVL.

This clonotype showed up just a few times. The rearrangement uses TRBV19 and TRBJ2-3, with 10 bases fitting TRBD2. Germline CDR1 and CDR2: LNHDA and SQIVND (reference sequence). V was pared by 6 bases and J by 5 bases, with 5 bases of the junction left unmatched. The CDR3 loop spans 14 amino acids. The CDR3 DNA reads TGTGCCAGTAGACCCGGGACTAGCGAAGATACGCAGTATTTT. Its translation is CASRPGTSEDTQYF.

This clonotype was observed at least ten times. This chain joins TRBV5-6 and TRBJ2-5; D uncertain. In germline, CDR1 is SGHDT, CDR2 YYEEEE. V lost 1 base and J 1 base, leaving 14 bases between the germline ends. CDR3 length equals 16 residues. For the CDR3, the DNA is TGTGCCAGCAGCTTGTCCTTAAACCCAATCCAAGAGACCCAGTACTTC. This gives the protein CASSLSLNPIQETQYF.

There are a few counts of this clonotype. This chain joins TRBV12-3 or TRBV12-4 and TRBJ2-7; D uncertain. The V gene lost 5 bases and the J gene lost 0 bases, with 8 bases spanning the gap. This CDR3 region has 13 residues. The CDR3 sequence: CASSTYNSYEQYF. Written as DNA, the CDR3 is TGTGCCAGCAGTACCTATAACTCCTACGAGCAGTACTTC.

This clonotype was found many times. J is TRBJ2-3 and V is TRBV9; D is unclear. The CDR3 totals 14 residues. CDR1 is SGDLS and CDR2 is YYNGEE in the germline V gene. V lost 3 bases, J lost 2 bases, and 10 bases lay in between. The CDR3 loop reads CASSDRSSTDTQYF. CDR3 DNA: TGTGCCAGCAGCGATAGATCATCCACAGATACGCAGTATTTT.

This rearrangement joins TRBV10-3 to TRBJ1-1, with D possibly matching TRBD1 (5 bases). Trimming removed 7 bases at V and 0 bases at J, with 9 bases between. The length of the CDR3 is 13 residues. The germline gives CDR1 ENHRY, CDR2 SYGVKD. The CDR3 protein is CAITGGVNTEAFF. Here the CDR3 DNA reads TGTGCCATCACCGGAGGGGTGAACACTGAAGCTTTCTTT.

The chain combines TRBV3-1 with TRBJ1-5; weak D call: TRBD1 (5 bases). The ends were cut back, 4 bases at V and 9 bases at J, with 13 bases in the middle. This CDR3 is 13 amino acids long. Germline V gene lookup returns CDR1 LGHDT and CDR2 YNNKEL (reference sequence). CDR3 in amino acids: CASSPRGTWPQHF. CDR3 DNA: TGTGCCAGCAGCCCCCGGGGGACGTGGCCCCAGCATTTT.

This clonotype was counted ten times or more. The V gene is TRBV6-5, the J gene TRBJ2-1; 13 bases fit TRBD2. The CDR3 length is 18 residues. Germline loops: CDR1 MNHEY, CDR2 SVGAGI. Germline trimming cut 8 bases from V and 5 bases from J; bases unmatched to any gene: 15. Here the CDR3 DNA reads TGTGCCAGCCGAATGGTACTAGCGGGGGGGGCTGGCGACAATGAGCAGTTCTTC. Residues: CASRMVLAGGAGDNEQFF.

There are a few counts of this clonotype. A read error is possible here, since a much larger clone lies one base away. The chain links TRBV6-6 to TRBJ2-7; TRBD1 matches at 9 bases. Trimming cost V 5 bases and J 7 bases; bases outside gene matches: 12. This CDR3 spans 15 amino acids. Germline-derived CDR1 and CDR2 are MNHNY and SVGAGI (reference sequence). CDR3 in DNA: TGTGCCAGCAGTCCCCCGGGACAGGGCCGGAGTGAGCAGTACTTC. Amino acids: CASSPPGQGRSEQYF.

This clonotype was observed a few times. The V call is TRBV6-2 or TRBV6-3, the J call TRBJ1-6, with 10 nucleotides matching TRBD1. The CDR3 contains 16 residues. Looked up from germline, CDR1 is MNHEY and CDR2 is SVGEGT. V was pared by 6 bases and J by 9 bases, with 11 bases of the junction left unmatched. The DNA of the CDR3 is TGTGCCAGCAGCCTGGACAGGGGGAAACCTTCTTCACCCCTCCACTTT. Encoded protein: CASSLDRGKPSSPLHF.

To note about this clonotype: A read error may be the cause here, since a much bigger clone is one base away. The chain recombines TRBV7-9 with TRBJ2-1; no reliable D call. The assigned J gene may be wrong: the sequence end matches TRBJ2-7 better. The V gene's germline CDR1 is SEHNR and CDR2 FQNEAQ (reference sequence). CDR3 size: 13 residues. CDR3 residues: CASSRLVYNEQYF. CDR3 DNA: TGTGCCAGCAGCCGACTGGTTTACAATGAGCAGTACTTC.

This clonotype was detected many times. The chain is built from TRBV20-1 and TRBJ2-3, with unresolved D. Germline V gene data show CDR1 as DFQATT and CDR2 as SNEGSKA (reference sequence). There are 11 residues in the CDR3. Trimming pared 4 bases from V and 6 bases from J, leaving 8 bases between. The CDR3 reads CSANLVDTQYF. The DNA for the CDR3 is TGCAGTGCTAACCTAGTGGATACGCAGTATTTT.

Concerning this clonotype: This may stem from a read error, because a much larger clone lies one nucleotide away. The chain combines TRBV7-2 with TRBJ2-5, with TRBD2 matching over 10 bases. Germline CDR1 and CDR2: SGHTA and FQGNSA. The CDR3 runs 14 residues. The CDR3 protein is CVSRGPAGGETQYF. DNA for the CDR3: TGTGTCAGCAGAGGACCAGCGGGGGGGGAGACCCAGTACTTC. Full variable domain (remainder filled in from reference TRBV7-2 and TRBJ2-5): GAGVSQSPSNKVTEKGKDVELRCDPISGHTALYWYRQSLGQGLEFLIYFQGNSAPDKSGLPSDRFSAERTGGSVSTLTIQRTQQEDSAVYLCVSRGPAGGETQYFGPGTRLLVL.

The rearrangement links TRBV11-2 to TRBJ2-7; D ambiguous. Germline CDR1 SGHAT, CDR2 FQNNGV. The CDR3 extends over 14 amino acids. Trimming left V 10 bases short and J 5 bases short, with 21 bases between. CDR3 region: CAISESPPGDEQYF. CDR3 DNA: TGTGCCATCAGTGAGTCGCCACCTGGGGACGAGCAGTACTTC.

Details on this clonotype: Just one base apart from a much larger clone, this may be a read error. The gene calls are TRBV5-1 and TRBJ1-2; D is undetermined. V was trimmed by 7 bases and J by 8 bases, leaving 18 bases between them. There are 13 residues in the CDR3. Germline assignment: CDR1 SGHRS and CDR2 YFSETQ. CDR3 sequence (DNA): TGCGCCAGCGGGATTGAACACCCGGGAGGCTACACCTTC. Translated, it gives CASGIEHPGGYTF.

The CDR3: CASRIPGQGAAAFF. CDR3 nucleotide sequence: TGTGCCAGCAGAATTCCGGGACAGGGGGCAGCAGCTTTCTTT. V usage is TRBV12-3 or TRBV12-4 and J usage is TRBJ1-1; 12 nucleotides match TRBD1. Trimming cost V 6 bases and J 10 bases; bases outside gene matches: 9. This CDR3 contains 14 residues.